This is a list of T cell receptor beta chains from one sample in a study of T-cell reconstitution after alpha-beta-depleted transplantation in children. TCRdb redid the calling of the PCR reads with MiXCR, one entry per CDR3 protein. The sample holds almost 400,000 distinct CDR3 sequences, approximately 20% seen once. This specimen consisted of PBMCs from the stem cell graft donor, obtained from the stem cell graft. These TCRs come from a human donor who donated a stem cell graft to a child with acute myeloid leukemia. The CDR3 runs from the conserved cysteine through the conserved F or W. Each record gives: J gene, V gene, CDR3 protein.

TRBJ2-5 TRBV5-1 CASSAIGVEETQYF
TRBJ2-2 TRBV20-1 CSAVRLVPGELFF
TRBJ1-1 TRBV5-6 CASSFPGSEAFF
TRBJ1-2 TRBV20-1 CSASRRTGTYYGYTF
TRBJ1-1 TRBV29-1 CSNREQMNTEAFF
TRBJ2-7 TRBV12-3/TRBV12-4 CASSFKPSGIKYEQYF
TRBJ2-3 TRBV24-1 CATSAVLSTDTQYF
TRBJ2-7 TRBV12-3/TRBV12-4 CASSTGYSGEQYF
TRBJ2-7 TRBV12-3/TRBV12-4 CASSLTGSHEQYF
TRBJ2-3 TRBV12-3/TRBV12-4 CASSSLLYAQYF
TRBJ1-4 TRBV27 CASSLLGHAQLFF
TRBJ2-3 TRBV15 CATSRASSTDTQYF
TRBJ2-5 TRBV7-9 CASRGQGGKTQYF
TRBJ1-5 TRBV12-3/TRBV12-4 CASKGVVGGNQPQHF
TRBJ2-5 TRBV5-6 CASSTLDRDSQYF
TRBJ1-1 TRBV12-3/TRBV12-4 CASRTSADTEAFF
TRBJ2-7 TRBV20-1 CSARVASGRDAYEQYF
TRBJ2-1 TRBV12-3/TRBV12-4 CASSLPLATMPGEQFF
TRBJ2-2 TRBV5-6 CASSRYATGELFF
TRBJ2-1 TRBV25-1 CASSDPNTDRAEQFF
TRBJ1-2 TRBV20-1 CSAKGQYGYTF
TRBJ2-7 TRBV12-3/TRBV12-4 CASSFRGKYEQYF
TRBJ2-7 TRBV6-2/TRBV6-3 CASSYSNSLAAYEQYF
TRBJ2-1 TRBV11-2 CASSSFLGGTSGRLNEQFF
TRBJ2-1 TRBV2 CASRDPGQGHNEQFF